These 5 T cell receptor beta chains were sequenced from one sample in a study of blood T cell repertoires in COVID-19. Clones were read by immunoSEQ multiplex PCR, and TCRdb kept only the in-frame ones, dropping some. Of 200,000 to 250,000 clones in the sample, approximately 78% were seen once. The material sequenced was peripheral blood. These receptors were obtained from a woman older than 75 with COVID-19, enrolled during active disease.

The rearrangement links TRBV5-6 to TRBJ2-5, with 7 positions matching TRBD1. Trimming removed 0 bases from V and 2 bases from J; junction bases left unmatched: 4. CDR3 length equals 15 residues. Germline-derived CDR1 and CDR2 are SGHDT and YYEEEE. The DNA for the CDR3 is TGTGCCAGCAGCTTGGAAAGGACAGGACAAGAGACCCAGTACTTC. Encoded protein: CASSLERTGQETQYF.

The chain links TRBV11-2 to TRBJ2-3, with 11 bases fitting TRBD2. Germline CDR1 SGHAT, CDR2 FQNNGV. The CDR3 length is 17 residues. The V and J ends lost 1 base and 7 bases, in that order; junction bases with no gene match: 10. The CDR3 loop reads CASSLGSSGGAMYTQYF. DNA of the CDR3: TGTGCCAGCAGCTTAGGAAGTAGCGGGGGGGCCATGTATACGCAGTATTTT.

In this sample, this clone turned up once. This chain joins TRBV27 and TRBJ1-1, with TRBD1 matching over 8 bases. From germline, CDR1 is MNHEY and CDR2 SMNVEV (reference sequence). The junction had 14 bases not matched to a gene; V was cut back by 3 bases and J by 11 bases. This CDR3 is 15 amino acids long. CDR3 bases: TGTGCCAGCAGTTTCGAGGGCAGGGGGCGCGGGGAGGCTTTCTTT. This codes for CASSFEGRGRGEAFF.

The gene calls are TRBV24-1 and TRBJ2-7, with a possible D match to TRBD2 (6 bases). V dropped 0 bases and J dropped 7 bases, with 21 bases sitting between them. CDR1 and CDR2 from the germline V gene are KGHDR and SFDVKD. CDR3 size: 17 residues. CDR3 sequence (DNA): TGTGCCACCAGTGATTTGGGGGGGTTCGAACGTTCGGGTGAGCAGTACTTC. Protein product: CATSDLGGFERSGEQYF.

The chain links TRBV3-1 (or the pseudogene TRBV3-2) to TRBJ2-7; D is possibly TRBD1 (6 bases). The V end was cut by 2 bases, the J end by 2 bases, with 10 bases between. The CDR3 has 14 residues. Germline V lookup: CDR1 LGHDT, CDR2 YNNKEL (reference sequence). The CDR3 DNA follows: TGTGCCAGCAGCCAATGGGACATTCCCTACGAGCAGTACTTC. Its protein is CASSQWDIPYEQYF.